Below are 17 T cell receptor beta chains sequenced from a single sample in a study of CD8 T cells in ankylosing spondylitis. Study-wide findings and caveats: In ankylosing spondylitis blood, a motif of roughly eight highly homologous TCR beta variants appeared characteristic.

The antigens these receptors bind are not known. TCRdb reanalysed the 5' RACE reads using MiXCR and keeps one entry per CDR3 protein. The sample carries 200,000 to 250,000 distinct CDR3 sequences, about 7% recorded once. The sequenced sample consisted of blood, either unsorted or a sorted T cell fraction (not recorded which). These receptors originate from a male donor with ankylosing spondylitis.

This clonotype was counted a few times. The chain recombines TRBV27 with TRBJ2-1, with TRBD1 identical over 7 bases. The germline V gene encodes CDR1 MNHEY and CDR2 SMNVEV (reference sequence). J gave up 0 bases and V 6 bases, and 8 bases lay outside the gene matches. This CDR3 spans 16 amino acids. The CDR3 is CASRAGTAHSYNEQFF. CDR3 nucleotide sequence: TGTGCCAGCAGGGCAGGGACAGCTCACTCCTACAATGAGCAGTTCTTC.

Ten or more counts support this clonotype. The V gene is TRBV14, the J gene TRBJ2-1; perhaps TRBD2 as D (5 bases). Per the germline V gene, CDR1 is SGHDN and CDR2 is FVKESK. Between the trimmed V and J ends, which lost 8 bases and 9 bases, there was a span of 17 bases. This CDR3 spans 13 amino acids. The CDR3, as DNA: TGTGCCAGCGGCGCGGTCGGGGAACGTGAGCAGTTCTTC. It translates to CASGAVGEREQFF.

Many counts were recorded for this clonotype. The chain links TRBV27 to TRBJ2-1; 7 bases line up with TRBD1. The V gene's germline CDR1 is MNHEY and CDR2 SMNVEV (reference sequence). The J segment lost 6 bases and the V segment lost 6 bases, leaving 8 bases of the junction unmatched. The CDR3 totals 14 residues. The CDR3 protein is CASSPGGPTNEQFF. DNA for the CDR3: TGTGCCAGCAGCCCAGGGGGACCTACCAATGAGCAGTTCTTC.

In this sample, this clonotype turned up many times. Here the CDR3 reads CASSFVASRQETQYF. For the CDR3, the DNA is TGTGCCAGCAGTTTCGTGGCTAGCAGACAAGAGACCCAGTACTTC. The chain joins TRBV12-3 or TRBV12-4 to TRBJ2-5; D may be TRBD2 (5 bases). V lost 3 bases and J 2 bases, leaving 13 bases between the germline ends. There are 15 residues in the CDR3.

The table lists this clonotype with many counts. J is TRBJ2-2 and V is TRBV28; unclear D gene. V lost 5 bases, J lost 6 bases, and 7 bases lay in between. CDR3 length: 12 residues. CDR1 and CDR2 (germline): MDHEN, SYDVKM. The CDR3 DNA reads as TGTGCCAGCAGTGGGATGCCCGGGGAGCTGTTTTTT. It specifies CASSGMPGELFF.

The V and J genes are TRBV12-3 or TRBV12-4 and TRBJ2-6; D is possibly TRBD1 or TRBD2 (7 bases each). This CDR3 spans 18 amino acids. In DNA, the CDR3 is TGTACCCTCAGTACCTTGACAGGGAGGGGGACTGGGGCCAACGTCCTGACTTTC. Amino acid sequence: CTLSTLTGRGTGANVLTF.

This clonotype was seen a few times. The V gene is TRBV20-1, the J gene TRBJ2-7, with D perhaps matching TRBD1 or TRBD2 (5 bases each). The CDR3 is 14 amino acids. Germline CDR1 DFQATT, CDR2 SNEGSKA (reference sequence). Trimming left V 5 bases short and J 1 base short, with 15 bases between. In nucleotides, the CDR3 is TGCAGTGCTGGCCCTCGGGACGGTTCCTACGAGCAGTACTTC. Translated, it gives CSAGPRDGSYEQYF.

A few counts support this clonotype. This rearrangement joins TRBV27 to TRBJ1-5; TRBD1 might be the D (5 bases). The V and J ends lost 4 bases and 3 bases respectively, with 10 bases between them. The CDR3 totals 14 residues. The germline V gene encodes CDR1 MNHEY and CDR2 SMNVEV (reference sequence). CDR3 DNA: TGTGCCAGCAGTTCGAGGGGTTCCAATCAGCCCCAGCATTTT. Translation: CASSSRGSNQPQHF.

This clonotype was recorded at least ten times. The CDR3 nucleotides read TGCGCCAGCAGCTTGGATGCCGACTGGAATGAGCAGTTCTTC. Translated, it gives CASSLDADWNEQFF. The chain has TRBV5-1 and TRBJ2-1; no definite D call. The V and J ends lost 0 bases and 7 bases respectively, with 11 bases between them. In germline, CDR1 is SGHRS, CDR2 YFSETQ. The CDR3 is 14 amino acids.

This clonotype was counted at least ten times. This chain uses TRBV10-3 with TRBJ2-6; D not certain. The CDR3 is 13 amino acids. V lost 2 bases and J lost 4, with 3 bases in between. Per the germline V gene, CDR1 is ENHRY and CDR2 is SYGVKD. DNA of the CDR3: TGTGCCATCAGTGAGCCCGGGGCCAACGTCCTGACTTTC. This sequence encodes CAISEPGANVLTF.

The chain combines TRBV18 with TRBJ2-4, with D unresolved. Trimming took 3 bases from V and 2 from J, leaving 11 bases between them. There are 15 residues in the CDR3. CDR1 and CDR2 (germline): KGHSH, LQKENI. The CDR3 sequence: CASSPIDSTKNIQYF. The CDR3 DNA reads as TGTGCCAGCTCACCTATTGATTCAACCAAAAACATTCAGTACTTC.

The CDR3 DNA reads TGTGCCAGCAGCCTACGACGGGGGAAGAAATACACTGAAGCTTTCTTT. It translates to CASSLRRGKKYTEAFF. The gene calls are TRBV7-9 and TRBJ1-1; D is perhaps TRBD1 (5 bases). Germline V gene sequence: CDR1 SEHNR, CDR2 FQNEAQ (reference sequence). The ends were cut back, 5 bases at V and 3 bases at J, with 19 bases in the middle. The CDR3 runs to 16 residues.

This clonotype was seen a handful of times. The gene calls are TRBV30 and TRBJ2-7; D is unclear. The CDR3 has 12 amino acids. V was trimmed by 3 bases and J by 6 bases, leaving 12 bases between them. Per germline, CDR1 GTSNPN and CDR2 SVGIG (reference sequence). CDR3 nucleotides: TGTGCCTGGAGCCCGGGTAGTTCCGAGCAGTACTTC. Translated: CAWSPGSSEQYF.

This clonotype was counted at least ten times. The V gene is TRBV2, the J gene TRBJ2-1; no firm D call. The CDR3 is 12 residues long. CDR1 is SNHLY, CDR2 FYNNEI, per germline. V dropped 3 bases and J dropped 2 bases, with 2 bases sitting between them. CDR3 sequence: CASSDPYNEQFF. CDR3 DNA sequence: TGTGCCAGCAGTGACCCCTACAATGAGCAGTTCTTC.

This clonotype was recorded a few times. Here the CDR3 DNA reads TGCAGCGTTGATGGAGGGGGCCTAGGCAGGGGGCATAGTGGCTACACCTTC. Its protein product is CSVDGGGLGRGHSGYTF. The chain employs TRBV29-1 and TRBJ1-2; 8 bases line up with TRBD1. V lost 3 bases and J lost 7; bases outside the gene matches: 19. The CDR3 is 17 residues long. CDR1 and CDR2 (germline): SQVTM, ANQGSEA.

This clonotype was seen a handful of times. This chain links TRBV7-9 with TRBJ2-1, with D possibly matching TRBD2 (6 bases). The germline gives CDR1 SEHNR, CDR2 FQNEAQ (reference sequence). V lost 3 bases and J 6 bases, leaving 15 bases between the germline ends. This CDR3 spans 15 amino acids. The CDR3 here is CASSFPLATSNEQFF. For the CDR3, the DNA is TGTGCCAGCAGCTTCCCACTAGCTACAAGCAATGAGCAGTTCTTC. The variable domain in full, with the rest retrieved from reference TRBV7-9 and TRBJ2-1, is DTGVSQNPRHKITKRGQNVTFRCDPISEHNRLYWYRQTLGQGPEFLTYFQNEAQLEKSRLLSDRFSAERPKGSFSTLEIQRTEQGDSAMYLCASSFPLATSNEQFFGPGTRLTVL.

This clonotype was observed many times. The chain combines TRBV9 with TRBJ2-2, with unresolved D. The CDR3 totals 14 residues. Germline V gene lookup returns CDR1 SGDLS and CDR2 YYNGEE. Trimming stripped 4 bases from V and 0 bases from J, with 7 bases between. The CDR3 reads CASSPPTNTGELFF. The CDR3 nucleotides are TGTGCCAGCAGCCCCCCTACGAACACCGGGGAGCTGTTTTTT. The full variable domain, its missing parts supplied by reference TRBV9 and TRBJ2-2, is DSGVTQTPKHLITATGQRVTLRCSPRSGDLSVYWYQQSLDQGLQFLIQYYNGEERAKGNILERFSAQQFPDLHSELNLSSLELGDSALYFCASSPPTNTGELFFGEGSRLTVL.